The next 10 T cell receptor beta chains were all read from a single sample in a study of T cells in Graves' hyperthyroidism and ophthalmopathy. TCR beta CDR3 regions were amplified from RNA. First-round RT-PCR of the TCR CDR3 relied on the HTBI primer set. Via MiXCR, TCRdb re-called the multiplex PCR reads, giving one row per CDR3 protein. The sample yields roughly 840,000 distinct CDR3 sequences, roughly 40% seen once. Sequencing input: blood. These TCRs come from a man aged 18 to 35 with Graves' hyperthyroidism.

The J gene is TRBJ1-3, the V gene TRBV6-5, with unresolved D. Germline V lookup: CDR1 MNHEY, CDR2 SVGAGI. Trimming cost V 7 bases and J 0 bases, with 7 bases left between them. The CDR3 loop spans 13 amino acids. The CDR3 region is CASKKDSGNTIYF. The CDR3 bases are TGTGCCAGCAAGAAGGACTCTGGAAACACCATATATTTT.

This clonotype was found a few times. The chain has TRBV4-3 and TRBJ1-1; D gene uncertain. The CDR3 length is 13 residues. Germline V gene sequence: CDR1 LGHNA, CDR2 YSLEER. V was pared by 4 bases and J by 4 bases, with 10 bases between. The CDR3 DNA follows: TGCGCCAGCAGCCTCCTCGAGAGCACTGAAGCTTTCTTT. Its translation: CASSLLESTEAFF.

This clonotype has more than one count but fewer than ten. The V and J genes are TRBV24-1 and TRBJ2-2; D perhaps matches TRBD2 (5 bases). CDR3 length: 14 amino acids. Per the germline V gene, CDR1 is KGHDR and CDR2 is SFDVKD. Trimming removed 5 bases at V and 7 bases at J, with 13 bases between. CDR3 loop: CATSAAGGVGELFF. CDR3 coding DNA: TGTGCCACCAGTGCGGCGGGCGGAGTCGGGGAGCTGTTTTTT.

This chain connects TRBV5-1 to TRBJ1-4; 7 bases are shared with TRBD1. After removal of 0 bases from V and 7 bases from J, the junction contained 12 bases not matched to a gene. The CDR3 extends over 17 amino acids. Germline V gene data show CDR1 as SGHRS and CDR2 as YFSETQ. The CDR3 protein is CASSLAPGTDQGEKLFF. For the CDR3, the DNA is TGCGCCAGCAGCTTGGCCCCGGGGACAGACCAGGGTGAAAAACTGTTTTTT.

This clonotype turned up a few times. The chain recombines TRBV7-9 with TRBJ1-4, with TRBD1 as a possible D gene (5 bases). The germline gives CDR1 SEHNR, CDR2 FQNEAQ (reference sequence). This CDR3 comprises 16 residues. The V end lost 4 bases, the J end lost 3 bases, and 15 bases lay between the germline ends. The CDR3 spells CASSSRERGANEKLFF. The CDR3 DNA is TGTGCCAGCAGCTCCAGGGAACGCGGGGCTAATGAAAAACTGTTTTTT.

The J gene is TRBJ2-6, the V gene TRBV5-1; D remains unclear. Germline CDR1 reads SGHRS; CDR2 reads YFSETQ. The CDR3 sequence is 15 residues long. The V end was cut by 4 bases, the J end by 4 bases, with 12 bases between. The DNA of the CDR3 is TGCGCCAGCAGCCAAGACACAGCGGGGGCCAACGTCCTGACTTTC. Translated: CASSQDTAGANVLTF. Complete variable domain (other parts from reference TRBV5-1 and TRBJ2-6): KAGVTQTPRYLIKTRGQQVTLSCSPISGHRSVSWYQQTPGQGLQFLFEYFSETQRNKGNFPGRFSGRQFSNSRSEMNVSTLELGDSALYLCASSQDTAGANVLTFGAGSRLTVL.

The rearrangement links TRBV29-1 to TRBJ2-5, with 7 bases fitting TRBD1. The CDR3 consists of 11 residues. Germline V CDR1 and CDR2: SQVTM, ANQGSEA. V was clipped by 7 bases and J by 2 bases; unmatched bases: 1. The chain's CDR3 is CSGDSQETQYF. CDR3 in DNA: TGCAGCGGGGACAGTCAAGAGACCCAGTACTTC.

In this sample, this clonotype turned up a few times. The CDR3 DNA reads as TGCGCCAGCAGCTTGGTCCTGGACTATGGCTACACCTTC. Its protein is CASSLVLDYGYTF. V and J are TRBV5-1 and TRBJ1-2; no clear D. Germline V lookup: CDR1 SGHRS, CDR2 YFSETQ. The V end was cut by 0 bases, the J end by 3 bases, with 6 bases between. The CDR3 length is 13 residues.

This clonotype was found a few times. The V call is TRBV5-1, the J call TRBJ2-7, with 7 bases fitting TRBD1. CDR1 SGHRS and CDR2 YFSETQ come from the germline V gene. This CDR3 is built from 13 residues. The junction had 14 bases not matched to a gene; V was cut back by 4 bases and J by 13 bases. This CDR3 is CASSLPGQDASYF. DNA of the CDR3: TGCGCCAGCAGCCTGCCTGGACAGGACGCGTCTTACTTC.

The chain is built from TRBV25-1 and TRBJ1-6, with no clear D. Per the germline V gene, CDR1 is MGHDK and CDR2 is SYGVNS. The CDR3 extends over 12 amino acids. CDR3 DNA: TGTGACAGAGCCCTGGGGAATTCACCCCTCCACTTT. Translated, it gives CDRALGNSPLHF.